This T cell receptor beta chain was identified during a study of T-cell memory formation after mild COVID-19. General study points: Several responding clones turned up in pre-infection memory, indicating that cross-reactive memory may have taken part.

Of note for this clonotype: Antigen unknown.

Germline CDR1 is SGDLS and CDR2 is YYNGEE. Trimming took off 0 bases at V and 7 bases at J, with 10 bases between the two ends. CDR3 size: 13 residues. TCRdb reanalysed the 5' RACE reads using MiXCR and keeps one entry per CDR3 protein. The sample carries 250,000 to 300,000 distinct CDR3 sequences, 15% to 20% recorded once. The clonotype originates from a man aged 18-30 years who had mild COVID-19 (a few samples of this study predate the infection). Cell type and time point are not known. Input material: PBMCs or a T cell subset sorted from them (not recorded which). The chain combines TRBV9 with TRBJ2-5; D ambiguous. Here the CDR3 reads CASSVAPTGTQYF. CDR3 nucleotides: TGTGCCAGCAGCGTAGCCCCAACGGGGACCCAGTACTTC.